The present TCR beta chain was sequenced within a study of somatic mutations in cytotoxic T cells in rheumatoid arthritis. Study-wide context: No treatment had yet been given when patient blood (around 33 ml EDTA) was drawn, right after diagnosis.

The CDR3 extends over 14 amino acids. V was clipped by 1 base and J by 4 bases, with 9 bases between them. Germline loops: CDR1 SGHDT, CDR2 YYEEEE. Produced via immunoSEQ multiplex PCR; TCRdb's table is partial and in-frame only. The sample shows 15,000 or so clones, just under 80% of them seen only once. Findings and caveats of the study: Antigens bound by the expanded CD8+ clones were not identified. The largest CD8+ clone made up over 20% of CD8+ cells in about an eighth of the 65 patients.

In its sample, this clone was seen once. The antigen is unknown. The genes are TRBV5-6 and TRBJ1-5; D possibly corresponds to TRBD1 (5 bases). The sequencing input was CD8+ T cells sorted from blood. The clonotype comes from an adult with rheumatoid arthritis. CDR3 amino acids: CASSLSRENQPQHF. CDR3 bases: TGTGCCAGCAGCTTGAGCAGGGAGAATCAGCCCCAGCATTTT.